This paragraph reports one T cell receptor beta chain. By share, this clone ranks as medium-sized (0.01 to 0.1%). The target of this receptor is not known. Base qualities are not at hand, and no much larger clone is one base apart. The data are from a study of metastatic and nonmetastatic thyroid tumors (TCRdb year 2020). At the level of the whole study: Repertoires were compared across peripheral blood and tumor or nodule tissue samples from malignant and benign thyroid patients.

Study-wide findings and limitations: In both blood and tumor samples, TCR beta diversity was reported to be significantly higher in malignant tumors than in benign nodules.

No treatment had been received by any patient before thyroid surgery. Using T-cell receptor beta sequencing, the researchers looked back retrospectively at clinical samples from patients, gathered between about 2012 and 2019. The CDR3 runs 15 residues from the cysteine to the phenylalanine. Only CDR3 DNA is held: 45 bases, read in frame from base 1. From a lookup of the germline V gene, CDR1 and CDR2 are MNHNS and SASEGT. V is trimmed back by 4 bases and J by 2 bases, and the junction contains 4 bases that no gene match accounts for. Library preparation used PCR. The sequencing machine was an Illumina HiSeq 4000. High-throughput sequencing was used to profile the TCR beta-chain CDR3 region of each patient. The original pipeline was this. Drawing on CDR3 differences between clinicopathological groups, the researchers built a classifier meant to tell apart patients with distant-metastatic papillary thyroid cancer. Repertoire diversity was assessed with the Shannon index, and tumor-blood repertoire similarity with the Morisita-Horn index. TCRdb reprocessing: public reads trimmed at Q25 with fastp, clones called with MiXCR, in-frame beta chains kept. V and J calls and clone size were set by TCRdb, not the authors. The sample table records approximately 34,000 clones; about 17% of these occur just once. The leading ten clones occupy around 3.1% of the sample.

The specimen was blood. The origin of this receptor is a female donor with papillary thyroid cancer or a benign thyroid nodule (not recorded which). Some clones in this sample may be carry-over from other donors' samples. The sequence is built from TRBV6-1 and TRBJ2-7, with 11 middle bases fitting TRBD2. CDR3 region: CASSGGTSGTYEQYF. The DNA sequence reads TGTGCCAGCAGTGGGGGGACTAGCGGAACCTACGAGCAGTACTTC.